The entry below describes one TCR beta chain. Antigen unknown. The libraries were made with immunoSEQ version 4 in survey mode. TCRdb's table, derived via immunoSEQ multiplex PCR, lists solely in-frame clones and lacks some. The sample has 4,500 to 5,500 clones, about 61% seen once. This record belongs to a study of persistence of HIV-infected CD4 T cells. The stimulus was lysate of CMV-infected fibroblasts, around 10 ug/mL. CD4+ T cells upregulating both CD40 ligand and CD69 were sorted as responding cells. Germline V gene sequence: CDR1 SGHDN, CDR2 FVKESK. V was cut by 0 bases and J by 5 bases, with 9 bases left in between. This CDR3 contains 14 residues.

The chain couples TRBV14 to TRBJ2-3; D gene unclear. The receptor's source is an adult man with HIV who was CMV-seropositive. Sample: CD4+ T cells sorted from PBMCs after roughly 18-hour stimulation, taken from a patient who received antiretroviral therapy. The CDR3 is CASSQERDRDTQYF. In DNA form, the CDR3 reads TGTGCCAGCAGCCAAGAAAGGGATCGAGATACGCAGTATTTT.